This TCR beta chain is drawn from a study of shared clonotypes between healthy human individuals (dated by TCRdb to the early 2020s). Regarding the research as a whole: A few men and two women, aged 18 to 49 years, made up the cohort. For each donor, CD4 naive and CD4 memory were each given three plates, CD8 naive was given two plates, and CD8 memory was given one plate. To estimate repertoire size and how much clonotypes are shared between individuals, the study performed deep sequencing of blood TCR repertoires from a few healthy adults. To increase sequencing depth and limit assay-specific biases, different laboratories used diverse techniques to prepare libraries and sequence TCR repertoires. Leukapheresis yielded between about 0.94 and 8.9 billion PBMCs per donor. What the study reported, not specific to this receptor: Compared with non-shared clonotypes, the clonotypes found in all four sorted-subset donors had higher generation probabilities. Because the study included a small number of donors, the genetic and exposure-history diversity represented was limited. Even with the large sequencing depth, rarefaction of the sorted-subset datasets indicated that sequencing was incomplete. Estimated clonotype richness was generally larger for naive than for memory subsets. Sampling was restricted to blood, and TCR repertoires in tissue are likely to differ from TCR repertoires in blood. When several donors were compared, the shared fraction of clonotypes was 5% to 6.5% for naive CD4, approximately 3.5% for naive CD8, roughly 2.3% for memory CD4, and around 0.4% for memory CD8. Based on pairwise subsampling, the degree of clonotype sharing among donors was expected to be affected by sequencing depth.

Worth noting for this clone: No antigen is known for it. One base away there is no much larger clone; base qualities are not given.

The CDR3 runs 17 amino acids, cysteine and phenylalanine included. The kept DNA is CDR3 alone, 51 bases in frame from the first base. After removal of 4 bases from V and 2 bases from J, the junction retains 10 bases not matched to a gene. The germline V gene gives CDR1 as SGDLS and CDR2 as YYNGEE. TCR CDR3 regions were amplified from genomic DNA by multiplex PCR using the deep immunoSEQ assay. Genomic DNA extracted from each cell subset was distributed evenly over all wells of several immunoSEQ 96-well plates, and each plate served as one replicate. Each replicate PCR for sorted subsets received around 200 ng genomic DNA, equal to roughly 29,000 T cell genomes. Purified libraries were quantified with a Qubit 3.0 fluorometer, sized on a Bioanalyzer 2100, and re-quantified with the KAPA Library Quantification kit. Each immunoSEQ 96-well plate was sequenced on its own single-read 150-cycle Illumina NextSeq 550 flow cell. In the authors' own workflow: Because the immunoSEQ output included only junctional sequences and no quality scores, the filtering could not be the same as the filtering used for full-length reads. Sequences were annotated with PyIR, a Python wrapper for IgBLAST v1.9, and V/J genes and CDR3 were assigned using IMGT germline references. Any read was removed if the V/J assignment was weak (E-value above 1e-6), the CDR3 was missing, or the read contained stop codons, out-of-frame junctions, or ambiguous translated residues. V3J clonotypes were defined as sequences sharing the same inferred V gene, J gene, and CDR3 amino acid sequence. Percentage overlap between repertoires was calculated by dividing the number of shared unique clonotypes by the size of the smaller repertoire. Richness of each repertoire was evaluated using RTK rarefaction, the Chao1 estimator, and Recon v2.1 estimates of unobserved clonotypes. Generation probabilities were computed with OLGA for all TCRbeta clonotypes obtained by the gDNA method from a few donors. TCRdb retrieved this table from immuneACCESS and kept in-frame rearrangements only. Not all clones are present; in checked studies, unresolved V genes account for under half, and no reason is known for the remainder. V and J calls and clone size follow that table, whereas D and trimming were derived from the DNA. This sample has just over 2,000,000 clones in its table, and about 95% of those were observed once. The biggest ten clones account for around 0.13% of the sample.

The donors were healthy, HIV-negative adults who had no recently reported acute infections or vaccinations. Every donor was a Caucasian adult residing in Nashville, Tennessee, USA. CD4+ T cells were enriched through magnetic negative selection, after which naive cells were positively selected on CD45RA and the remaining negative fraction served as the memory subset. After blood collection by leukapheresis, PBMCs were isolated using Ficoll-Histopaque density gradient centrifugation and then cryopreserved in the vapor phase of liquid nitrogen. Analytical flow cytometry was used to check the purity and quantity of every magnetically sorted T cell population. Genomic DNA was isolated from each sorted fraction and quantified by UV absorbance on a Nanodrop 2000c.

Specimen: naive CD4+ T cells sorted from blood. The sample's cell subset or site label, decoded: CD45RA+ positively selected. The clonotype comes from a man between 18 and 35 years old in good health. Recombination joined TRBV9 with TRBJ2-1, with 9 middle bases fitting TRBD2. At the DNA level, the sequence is TGTGCCAGCAGCAGCCCAGCGGGAGGCCTCCCCTACAATGAGCAGTTCTTC. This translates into CASSSPAGGLPYNEQFF.